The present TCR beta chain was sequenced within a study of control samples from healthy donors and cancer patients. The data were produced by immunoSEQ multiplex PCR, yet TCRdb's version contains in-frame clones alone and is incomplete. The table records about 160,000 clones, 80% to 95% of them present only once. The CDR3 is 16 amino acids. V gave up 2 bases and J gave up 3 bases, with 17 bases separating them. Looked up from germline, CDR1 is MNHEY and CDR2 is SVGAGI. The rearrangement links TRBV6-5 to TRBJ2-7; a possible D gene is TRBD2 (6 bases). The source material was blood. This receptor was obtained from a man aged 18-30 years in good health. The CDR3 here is CASSYGRGSGVYEQYF. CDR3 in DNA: TGTGCCAGCAGTTACGGTCGGGGGTCCGGTGTCTACGAGCAGTACTTC.